The 30 T cell receptor beta chains reported below all come from one sample, sequenced in a study of T cells after yellow fever vaccination. TCRdb used MiXCR to reprocess the 5' RACE reads, holding one entry per CDR3 protein. The repertoire holds under 150,000 distinct CDR3 sequences, roughly 8% seen once, with under 0.95% in the top ten. Sequenced material: CD4+ T cells sorted from PBMCs, taken 5 days after the yellow fever booster vaccination. The source is a young man who received the YFV17D yellow fever vaccine.

In its sample, this clonotype was seen many times. The CDR3 nucleotides read TGTGCCTGGAGTGCTGGCTTGCGCACCGGGGAGCTGTTTTTT. Translating gives CAWSAGLRTGELFF. V is TRBV30 and J is TRBJ2-2; unclear D gene. The CDR3 has 14 residues. The germline V gene has CDR1 GTSNPN and CDR2 SVGIG (reference sequence). Trimming removed 1 base from V and 4 bases from J, with 10 bases in between.

This clonotype was seen many times. The rearrangement joins TRBV20-1 to TRBJ1-2; D not certain. The CDR3 consists of 13 residues. With 0 bases removed from V and 4 bases from J, the gap between germline ends came to 9 bases. Looked up from germline, CDR1 is DFQATT and CDR2 is SNEGSKA (reference sequence). For the CDR3, the DNA is TGCAGTGCTAGAGATGAAACAGCCTATGGCTACACCTTC. Amino acid sequence: CSARDETAYGYTF.

Ten or more counts support this clonotype. This chain links TRBV11-2 with TRBJ2-1; tentatively, D is TRBD2 (6 bases). V lost 10 bases and J lost 8, with 36 bases in between. CDR1 and CDR2 (germline): SGHAT, FQNNGV. This CDR3 is built from 19 residues. The CDR3 spells CAMNSPRLKLAHLGDEQFF. The CDR3 coding sequence is TGTGCCATGAACAGTCCTAGACTTAAACTAGCACACTTGGGGGATGAGCAGTTCTTC.

This clonotype was counted at least ten times. This chain links TRBV2 with TRBJ2-1, with 9 bases that match TRBD2. Germline CDR1 reads SNHLY; CDR2 reads FYNNEI. V trimming: 6 bases; J trimming: 16 bases; junction bases outside the gene matches: 13. CDR3 length equals 13 residues. DNA for the CDR3: TGTGCCAGCAGACTAGCGGGCGTTCCCCCACAATTCTTC. Translation: CASRLAGVPPQFF. Looking up the rest from reference TRBV2 and TRBJ2-1 gives the full variable domain: EPEVTQTPSHQVTQMGQEVILRCVPISNHLYFYWYRQILGQKVEFLVSFYNNEISEKSEIFDDQFSVERPDGSNFTLKIRSTKLEDSAMYFCASRLAGVPPQFFGPGTRLTVL.

In this sample, this clonotype turned up many times. The rearrangement uses TRBV20-1 and TRBJ2-7; TRBD2 might be the D (6 bases). V was pared by 0 bases and J by 2 bases, with 11 bases between. CDR1 and CDR2 (germline): DFQATT, SNEGSKA (reference sequence). CDR3 length: 14 amino acids. The CDR3 protein is CSARDSGGTYEQYF. The CDR3 DNA is TGCAGTGCTAGAGATTCCGGAGGGACCTACGAGCAGTACTTC.

This clonotype appeared many times. V is TRBV4-3 and J is TRBJ2-1; the D is unclear. The CDR3 spans 15 residues. The germline gives CDR1 LGHNA, CDR2 YSLEER. The V end lost 0 bases, the J end lost 7 bases, and 13 bases lay between the germline ends. The CDR3 bases are TGCGCCAGCAGCCAAGATTCCGGCAATTGGAATGAGCAGTTCTTC. Amino acid sequence: CASSQDSGNWNEQFF.

This clonotype came up many times. The CDR3 nucleotides are TGTGCCATCAGTACCGGACTAGCGAATCACAATGAGCAGTTCTTC. This translates into CAISTGLANHNEQFF. The chain links TRBV10-3 to TRBJ2-1; 9 bases agree with TRBD2. Germline loops: CDR1 ENHRY, CDR2 SYGVKD. This CDR3 comprises 15 residues. The V and J ends lost 5 bases and 5 bases, in that order; junction bases with no gene match: 7.

This clonotype was found many times. The chain has TRBV5-1 and TRBJ2-2, with TRBD1 matching over 7 bases. CDR1 and CDR2 from the germline V gene are SGHRS and YFSETQ. The CDR3 contains 15 residues. V was pared by 0 bases and J by 3 bases, with 2 bases of the junction left unmatched. DNA of the CDR3: TGCGCCAGCAGCTTGGGGGACAGAGACACCGGGGAGCTGTTTTTT. Translating gives CASSLGDRDTGELFF.

This clonotype was counted at least ten times. This chain joins TRBV21-1 and TRBJ2-2. TRBV21-1 is recorded as a pseudogene. This CDR3 is built from 14 residues. The CDR3 here is CASSQGRDTGELFF. DNA for the CDR3: TGTGCCAGCAGCCAAGGTCGCGACACCGGGGAGCTGTTTTTT.

This clonotype occurred many times. The J gene is TRBJ2-5, the V gene TRBV10-2, with D maybe TRBD1 (5 bases). Germline-derived CDR1 and CDR2 are WSHSY and SAAADI. This CDR3 has 13 residues. With 5 bases removed from V and 3 bases from J, the gap between germline ends came to 10 bases. CDR3 region: CASSRTREETQYF. In nucleotides, the CDR3 is TGCGCCAGCAGTCGGACCAGGGAAGAGACCCAGTACTTC.

This clonotype was detected many times. V usage is TRBV10-3 and J usage is TRBJ2-7; the D gene is possibly TRBD1 (6 bases). The CDR3 covers 13 residues. Germline CDR1 reads ENHRY; CDR2 reads SYGVKD. V gave up 6 bases and J gave up 0 bases, with 9 bases separating them. The CDR3 coding sequence is TGTGCCATCAGGGACAGCAACTCCTACGAGCAGTACTTC. This gives the protein CAIRDSNSYEQYF.

CDR3 sequence: CASSLSPGRGYTF. The DNA for the CDR3 is TGTGCCAGCAGCTTAAGTCCAGGACGAGGTTACACCTTC. The chain couples TRBV7-3 to TRBJ1-2; D remains unclear. The germline gives CDR1 SGHTA, CDR2 FQGTGA. V lost 1 base and J 11 bases, leaving 14 bases between the germline ends. The CDR3 is made up of 13 amino acids. Full variable domain (missing parts from reference TRBV7-3 and TRBJ1-2): GAGVSQTPSNKVTEKGKYVELRCDPISGHTALYWYRQSLGQGPEFLIYFQGTGAADDSGLPNDRFFAVRPEGSVSTLKIQRTERGDSAVYLCASSLSPGRGYTFGSGTRLTVV.

This clonotype was seen many times. The rearrangement links TRBV29-1 to TRBJ1-2; D is ambiguous. The CDR3 length is 11 residues. Looked up from germline, CDR1 is SQVTM and CDR2 is ANQGSEA. V was trimmed by 8 bases and J by 0 bases, leaving 7 bases between them. The CDR3 region has the DNA TGCAGCAGCGGACCTAACTATGGCTACACCTTC. Protein product: CSSGPNYGYTF.

This clonotype has at least ten counts. The CDR3 nucleotides read TGTGCCAGCAGTCCAGCGGTTAACACTGAAGCTTTCTTT. This codes for CASSPAVNTEAFF. The rearrangement uses TRBV7-3 and TRBJ1-1; D remains ambiguous. The length of the CDR3 is 13 residues. Trimming removed 6 bases from V and 2 bases from J, with 10 bases in between. Per the germline V gene, CDR1 is SGHTA and CDR2 is FQGTGA. Full variable domain (outside the CDR3, taken from reference TRBV7-3 and TRBJ1-1): GAGVSQTPSNKVTEKGKYVELRCDPISGHTALYWYRQSLGQGPEFLIYFQGTGAADDSGLPNDRFFAVRPEGSVSTLKIQRTERGDSAVYLCASSPAVNTEAFFGQGTRLTVV.

The table lists this clonotype with many counts. The CDR3 nucleotides read TGTGCCAGCAGCTTAGACCAGGGTTCCTATGGCTACACCTTC. Protein: CASSLDQGSYGYTF. This chain connects TRBV7-9 to TRBJ1-2; a weak D match, TRBD1 (5 bases). V was clipped by 1 base and J by 4 bases, with 10 bases between them. The germline gives CDR1 SEHNR, CDR2 FQNEAQ (reference sequence). This CDR3 contains 14 residues.

This clonotype was seen many times. V gene TRBV20-1 combines with J gene TRBJ2-1; D remains unclear. CDR3 length equals 14 residues. Between the trimmed V and J ends, which lost 1 base and 0 bases, there was a span of 7 bases. The V gene's germline CDR1 is DFQATT and CDR2 SNEGSKA (reference sequence). The DNA for the CDR3 is TGCAGTGCTAGAGTCGGAAGCTCCTACAATGAGCAGTTCTTC. Encoded protein: CSARVGSSYNEQFF.

The sample holds many counts of this clonotype. The chain has TRBV9 and TRBJ2-7; the match to TRBD2 covers 10 bases. Germline V lookup: CDR1 SGDLS, CDR2 YYNGEE. V was clipped by 7 bases and J by 1 base; unmatched bases: 5. The CDR3 runs to 14 residues. The CDR3 DNA is TGTGCCAGCGCGTCGACTAGCGGGTCCTACGAGCAGTACTTC. This sequence encodes CASASTSGSYEQYF.

This clonotype was counted many times. This CDR3 reads CSALLAGETQYF. CDR3 coding DNA: TGCAGTGCCCTACTAGCGGGAGAGACCCAGTACTTC. The chain has TRBV20-1 and TRBJ2-5, with 9 bases identical to TRBD2. Germline CDR1 is DFQATT and CDR2 is SNEGSKA (reference sequence). The CDR3 is 12 amino acids. Trimming removed 6 bases from V and 4 bases from J; junction bases left unmatched: 3.

In this sample, this clonotype turned up many times. The chain joins TRBV19 to TRBJ2-1; 11 nucleotides agree with TRBD2. The CDR3 covers 19 residues. CDR1 LNHDA and CDR2 SQIVND come from the germline V gene (reference sequence). With V trimmed by 5 bases and J by 2 bases, 14 bases remained unmatched. CDR3 nucleotides: TGTGCCAGTAGTTCGAACCCCATTAGACTAGCGGGAACCTACAATGAGCAGTTCTTC. Its protein product is CASSSNPIRLAGTYNEQFF.

This clonotype was picked up many times. This chain joins TRBV5-1 and TRBJ2-1; no reliable D call. CDR3 length: 14 amino acids. Trimming took 4 bases from V and 6 from J, leaving 14 bases between them. Per germline, CDR1 SGHRS and CDR2 YFSETQ. In DNA form, the CDR3 reads TGCGCCAGCAGCCTGGTGGGGTTAGCCAATGAGCAGTTCTTC. It is translated as CASSLVGLANEQFF.

This clonotype was observed many times. V is TRBV6-5 and J is TRBJ1-1; TRBD1 agrees at 10 bases. This CDR3 region has 15 residues. Germline V gene lookup returns CDR1 MNHEY and CDR2 SVGAGI. J lost 3 bases, V lost 2 bases, and 3 bases had no gene match. The CDR3 coding sequence is TGTGCCAGCAGTTACCATGGACAGGGGGACACTGAAGCTTTCTTT. This encodes CASSYHGQGDTEAFF.

This clonotype was detected many times. This chain joins TRBV14 and TRBJ2-7, with 11 bases that match TRBD1. The trim removed 4 bases at V and 5 bases at J, leaving 7 bases unmatched. CDR1 is SGHDN, CDR2 FVKESK, per germline. This CDR3 is built from 15 residues. The CDR3 loop is CASSPWTGGENEQYF. The DNA of the CDR3 is TGTGCCAGCAGCCCGTGGACAGGGGGCGAGAACGAGCAGTACTTC.

This clonotype was counted at least ten times. The chain combines TRBV15 with TRBJ2-5, with D perhaps TRBD2 (5 bases). V was clipped by 6 bases and J by 3 bases, with 8 bases between them. In germline, CDR1 is LNHNV, CDR2 YYDKDF (reference sequence). The CDR3 has 12 amino acids. CDR3 bases: TGTGCCACCAGGGTGGGAGAAGAGACCCAGTACTTC. This translates into CATRVGEETQYF.

In DNA form, the CDR3 reads TGCAGTGCTAGGGACAGGGGGCGGGAGCAGTACTTC. It yields the protein CSARDRGREQYF. The genes are TRBV20-1 and TRBJ2-7, with TRBD1 matching over 11 bases. Looked up from germline, CDR1 is DFQATT and CDR2 is SNEGSKA (reference sequence). CDR3 length: 12 residues. V was pared by 3 bases and J by 7 bases, with 2 bases of the junction left unmatched.

Many counts were recorded for this clonotype. The chain is built from TRBV2 and TRBJ2-7, with D perhaps matching TRBD1 or TRBD2 (6 bases each). Trimming took 2 bases from V and 0 from J, leaving 11 bases between them. This CDR3 contains 15 residues. Looked up from germline, CDR1 is SNHLY and CDR2 is FYNNEI. CDR3 sequence (DNA): TGTGCCAGCAGTGAAAGGGGGGTGAGCTCCTACGAGCAGTACTTC. This gives the protein CASSERGVSSYEQYF.

Many counts were recorded for this clonotype. This chain connects TRBV10-3 to TRBJ2-1; 12 bases agree with TRBD2. Unmatched junction bases numbered 5, after V lost 5 bases and J lost 6 bases. From germline, CDR1 is ENHRY and CDR2 SYGVKD. The CDR3 is 15 amino acids. The CDR3 DNA reads TGTGCCATCAGTTCGACTAGCGGGAGCACCAATGAGCAGTTCTTC. Translated, it gives CAISSTSGSTNEQFF.

This clonotype has ten or more counts. The chain links TRBV19 to TRBJ2-7; either TRBD1 or TRBD2 may supply D (5 bases each). The CDR3 consists of 13 residues. V lost 5 bases, J lost 6 bases, and 14 bases lay in between. From germline, CDR1 is LNHDA and CDR2 SQIVND (reference sequence). The CDR3: CASSGTSRGEQYF. The CDR3 DNA follows: TGTGCCAGTAGTGGGACCTCGAGAGGCGAGCAGTACTTC.

This clonotype was recorded at least ten times. The V gene is TRBV5-1, the J gene TRBJ2-7; 10 bases line up with TRBD2. From germline, CDR1 is SGHRS and CDR2 YFSETQ. Trimming removed 3 bases from V and 6 bases from J; junction bases left unmatched: 6. The CDR3 is 14 residues long. The CDR3 spells CASSSSGSTGEQYF. CDR3 in DNA: TGCGCCAGCAGCTCTAGCGGGAGTACCGGCGAGCAGTACTTC.

This clonotype was recorded at least ten times. The chain combines TRBV5-1 with TRBJ2-7, with 7 bases lining up with TRBD2. Looked up from germline, CDR1 is SGHRS and CDR2 is YFSETQ. The junction had 9 bases not matched to a gene; V was cut back by 5 bases and J by 7 bases. The CDR3 is made up of 13 amino acids. CDR3 sequence (DNA): TGCGCCAGCAGGGCTAGCGGAGGTGTGGAGCAGTACTTC. Its translation: CASRASGGVEQYF.

This clonotype was detected ten times or more. The chain has TRBV12-3 or TRBV12-4 and TRBJ2-5; D is ambiguous. The CDR3 loop spans 12 amino acids. V dropped 2 bases and J dropped 5 bases, with 6 bases sitting between them. The CDR3 loop reads CASSLMRETQYF. CDR3 DNA sequence: TGTGCCAGCAGTTTAATGCGCGAGACCCAGTACTTC.